The rows below give T cell receptor beta chains drawn from one sample of a study of human T cells and chemical hapten exposure. Each CDR3 protein gets one entry after TCRdb re-called the RACE reads with MiXCR. The sample consists of 97,000 or so distinct CDR3 sequences, roughly 27% of them appearing once. The specimen comprised whole blood, sampled in connection with sensitization to the hapten diphenylcyclopropenone (DPC). Source of these receptors: a man between 40 and 49 years old with alopecia areata. Some clones in this sample may be carry-over from other donors' samples. Both conserved end residues are part of each CDR3. The D gene is left open where the match is weak. Expanded clones are given a class, and other clones once, few, many or no size at all.

V	length	D	size	J	CDR3	DNA
TRBV30	14	-	few	TRBJ2-1	CAWSPTIPRGEQFF	TGTGCCTGGAGTCCGACTATTCCGAGGGGTGAGCAGTTCTTC
TRBV27	14	-	-	TRBJ1-3	CATASRRSGNTIYF	TGTGCCACTGCCAGCCGGAGAAGTGGAAACACCATATATTTT
TRBV7-2	15	-	few	TRBJ2-1	CASSLGINSYNEQFF	TGTGCCAGCAGCTTAGGAATTAACTCCTACAATGAGCAGTTCTTC
TRBV28	15	TRBD2	-	TRBJ2-7	CASSPGTSQSYEQYF	TGTGCCAGCAGTCCCGGGACTAGCCAATCCTACGAGCAGTACTTC
TRBV12-3/TRBV12-4	14	-	few	TRBJ2-3	CASSPSRLEDTQYF	TGTGCCAGCAGTCCATCTAGACTTGAAGATACGCAGTATTTT
TRBV12-3/TRBV12-4	15	TRBD1	few	TRBJ2-1	CASSSDRGPLNEQFF	TGTGCCAGCAGTTCCGACAGGGGTCCCCTCAATGAGCAGTTCTTC
TRBV12-3/TRBV12-4	15	TRBD1	-	TRBJ2-3	CASSTDRGLADTQYF	TGTGCCAGCAGTACCGACAGGGGGCTCGCAGATACGCAGTATTTT
TRBV7-6	15	TRBD2	-	TRBJ2-3	CASSTSGLVTDTQYF	TGTGCCAGCAGCACCTCGGGACTAGTGACAGATACGCAGTATTTT
TRBV12-3/TRBV12-4	13	-	few	TRBJ2-2	CASKLTRVGELFF	TGTGCCAGCAAGTTGACCAGGGTCGGGGAGCTGTTTTTT
TRBV20-1	16	TRBD2	-	TRBJ2-3	CSARPGLADFTDTQYF	TGCAGTGCTAGGCCGGGACTAGCGGACTTCACAGATACGCAGTATTTT
TRBV5-1	15	TRBD1	-	TRBJ2-5	CASSLGTGSQETQYF	TGCGCCAGCAGCTTGGGGACAGGCTCCCAAGAGACCCAGTACTTC
TRBV18	15	-	-	TRBJ1-6	CASSPPNSASSPLHF	TGTGCCAGCTCACCACCTAATAGCGCGAGTTCACCCCTCCACTTT
TRBV2	15	-	once	TRBJ2-1	CASSRTGSSYNEQFF	TGTGCCAGCAGCAGGACGGGGAGCTCCTACAATGAGCAGTTCTTC
TRBV10-3	17	TRBD2	many	TRBJ2-7	CAISESASGPSSYEQYF	TGTGCCATCAGTGAGTCAGCTAGCGGCCCCAGCTCCTACGAGCAGTACTTC
TRBV5-5	13	TRBD2	-	TRBJ2-3	CASSGTSSDTQYF	TGTGCCAGCAGCGGGACTAGCTCAGATACGCAGTATTTT
TRBV29-1	22	TRBD2	-	TRBJ2-3	CSVDVGPGKWLAGFYPTDTQYF	TGCAGCGTTGATGTGGGGCCGGGAAAGTGGCTAGCGGGTTTCTACCCGACAGATACGCAGTATTTT
TRBV27	14	TRBD1	few	TRBJ2-7	CASSMDRGPYEQYF	TGTGCCAGCAGCATGGACAGGGGGCCCTACGAGCAGTACTTC
TRBV28	12	-	-	TRBJ2-7	CASSFQNYEQYF	TGTGCCAGCAGTTTCCAGAACTACGAGCAGTACTTC
TRBV6-5	13	-	few	TRBJ1-6	CASSYSGNSPLHF	TGTGCCAGCAGTTACTCGGGGAATTCACCCCTCCACTTT
TRBV27	15	TRBD2	-	TRBJ2-3	CASSWSGSGTDTQYF	TGTGCCAGCAGTTGGAGCGGGAGTGGTACAGATACGCAGTATTTT
TRBV6-2/TRBV6-3	16	-	-	TRBJ1-5	CASTSRQGIGNQPQHF	TGTGCCAGCACCTCAAGGCAGGGAATCGGCAATCAGCCCCAGCATTTT
TRBV5-1	15	-	-	TRBJ2-5	CASSLAGSYQETQYF	TGCGCCAGCAGCTTGGCTGGCAGCTACCAAGAGACCCAGTACTTC
TRBV7-8	16	TRBD2	-	TRBJ2-1	CASSLEGTSGRALQFF	TGTGCCAGCAGCTTAGAGGGGACTAGCGGGAGGGCCCTCCAGTTCTTC
TRBV29-1	15	-	many	TRBJ2-6	CSVEVGGTGANVLTF	TGCAGCGTTGAAGTAGGAGGGACTGGGGCCAACGTCCTGACTTTC
TRBV21-1	15	-	once	TRBJ2-3	CASSPGTGGSDTQYF	TGTGCCAGCTCCCCAGGGACAGGGGGCTCGGATACGCAGTATTTT
TRBV20-1	18	TRBD2	-	TRBJ2-1	CSAHGLAGGRSSYNEQFF	TGCAGTGCACATGGACTAGCGGGAGGCCGAAGCTCCTACAATGAGCAGTTCTTC
TRBV12-3/TRBV12-4	12	TRBD2	few	TRBJ2-5	CASRGLEETQYF	TGTGCCAGCAGAGGACTAGAAGAGACCCAGTACTTC
TRBV21-1	16	-	-	TRBJ1-5	CASSKDDRYSNQPQHF	TGTGCCAGCAGCAAAGACGATCGGTATAGCAATCAGCCCCAGCATTTT
TRBV12-3/TRBV12-4	14	TRBD1	-	TRBJ1-5	CASSQGAFGQPQHF	TGTGCCAGCAGTCAGGGGGCCTTCGGTCAGCCCCAGCATTTT
TRBV6-1	15	-	-	TRBJ2-1	CASSEAAGTYNEQFF	TGTGCCAGCAGTGAAGCGGCAGGAACGTACAATGAGCAGTTCTTC
TRBV5-6	13	TRBD1	-	TRBJ1-4	CASSPTGREKLFF	TGTGCCAGCAGCCCGACAGGGCGTGAAAAACTGTTTTTT
TRBV7-2	15	-	few	TRBJ1-1	CASSFPRGLDTEAFF	TGTGCCAGCAGCTTCCCTCGGGGGCTCGACACTGAAGCTTTCTTT
TRBV6-1	16	TRBD1	few	TRBJ1-2	CASRLPTGKYNYGYTF	TGTGCCAGCAGGTTGCCGACAGGGAAATATAACTATGGCTACACCTTC
TRBV29-1	15	TRBD2	-	TRBJ2-7	CSVEPAGVSSYEQYF	TGCAGCGTTGAACCAGCGGGAGTGAGCTCCTACGAGCAGTACTTC
TRBV20-1	15	TRBD2	-	TRBJ2-5	CSARPAGAIRDSQYF	TGCAGTGCAAGACCAGCGGGAGCGATAAGAGACAGCCAGTACTTC
TRBV3-1	17	TRBD2	few	TRBJ2-7	CASSQDRRGLGTYEQYF	TGTGCCAGCAGCCAAGATCGGCGGGGACTAGGGACCTACGAGCAGTACTTC
TRBV5-5	14	-	few	TRBJ1-6	CASSLGAVNSPLHF	TGTGCCAGCAGCTTGGGGGCTGTCAATTCACCCCTCCACTTT
TRBV28	14	-	-	TRBJ1-6	CASSLVSNNSPLHF	TGTGCCAGCAGTTTGGTCAGCAACAATTCACCCCTCCACTTT
TRBV11-1	12	-	-	TRBJ2-5	CASSFAEETQYF	TGTGCCAGCAGCTTTGCAGAAGAGACCCAGTACTTC
TRBV9	15	TRBD2	-	TRBJ2-2	CASSGGLAGNGELFF	TGTGCCAGCAGCGGCGGACTAGCTGGAAACGGGGAGCTGTTTTTT
TRBV12-3/TRBV12-4	15	TRBD1	-	TRBJ2-7	CASSLAGTGSYEQYF	TGTGCCAGCAGTCTAGCCGGGACAGGCTCCTACGAGCAGTACTTC
TRBV3-1	12	-	-	TRBJ1-5	CASSGQNQPQHF	TGTGCCAGCAGTGGACAGAATCAGCCCCAGCATTTT
TRBV5-6	15	-	few	TRBJ2-3	CASSNTNTMADTQYF	TGTGCCAGCAGCAATACTAATACTATGGCAGATACGCAGTATTTT
TRBV12-3/TRBV12-4	12	-	once	TRBJ1-1	CASSPWNTEAFF	TGTGCCAGCAGCCCGTGGAACACTGAAGCTTTCTTT
TRBV6-2/TRBV6-3	15	TRBD1	few	TRBJ1-5	CASSYPHRGNQPQHF	TGTGCCAGCAGCTACCCCCACAGGGGTAATCAGCCCCAGCATTTT
TRBV6-2/TRBV6-3	15	TRBD1	-	TRBJ2-7	CASSYGQGPPYEQYF	TGTGCCAGCAGTTACGGACAGGGGCCCCCCTACGAGCAGTACTTC
TRBV7-8	16	-	-	TRBJ1-6	CASSPHINLSNSPLHF	TGTGCCAGCAGCCCACACATCAACCTATCCAATTCACCCCTCCACTTT
TRBV7-9	13	-	-	TRBJ2-5	CASSLVNQETQYF	TGTGCCAGCAGCTTAGTCAACCAAGAGACCCAGTACTTC
TRBV12-3/TRBV12-4	16	TRBD2	few	TRBJ2-3	CASSPGLGSRTDTQYF	TGTGCCAGCAGCCCGGGACTAGGGTCCCGCACAGATACGCAGTATTTT
TRBV7-2	15	-	-	TRBJ1-1	CASSLAGQGYTEAFF	TGTGCCAGCAGCTTAGCGGGTCAGGGCTACACTGAAGCTTTCTTT
TRBV7-3	11	-	-	TRBJ2-7	CASSSSLAQYF	TGTGCCAGCAGCTCATCTCTCGCGCAGTACTTC
TRBV7-9	12	-	-	TRBJ2-1	CASSSSRGEQFF	TGTGCCAGCAGCTCGTCTCGCGGGGAGCAGTTCTTC
TRBV19	15	-	-	TRBJ2-3	CASSSQQGRTDTQYF	TGTGCCAGTAGTTCCCAGCAGGGACGCACAGATACGCAGTATTTT
TRBV2	16	TRBD1	few	TRBJ2-6	CASSRDSASGANVLTF	TGTGCCAGCAGCCGGGACAGCGCCTCTGGGGCCAACGTCCTGACTTTC